This T cell receptor (beta chain) was identified during a study of blood T cell repertoires in COVID-19. Study in general: Whether acute or convalescent, the COVID-19 samples came from the United States, Italy and Spain. PBMCs, B-cell-depleted T cells, or T cells were the source of the cDNA or gDNA that made up the material.

Trimming removed 8 bases at V and 8 bases at J, with 9 bases between. The germline gives CDR1 MDHEN, CDR2 SYDVKM. The CDR3 is 11 residues long. How the authors handled the data: Reference gene primers were amplified, and this amplification served to estimate nucleated cell counts. The table came from immunoSEQ multiplex PCR; TCRdb's copy has only in-frame clones and leaves some out. V and J calls and clone size are those listed in that table; D and trimming were worked out from the DNA. The table has some 200,000 clones, roughly 90% seen once. The study drew participants aged 18 to 89 years from 24 US areas.

This clonotype originated in a woman aged 25-40 years who had recovered from COVID-19. The sample taken for sequencing was PBMCs or T cells enriched from blood (not recorded which). V is TRBV28 and J is TRBJ2-2; no clear D. CDR3: CASDDKGELFF. CDR3 coding DNA: TGTGCCAGCGACGACAAAGGGGAGCTGTTTTTT.